The next 3 T cell receptor beta chains were all read from a single sample in a study of cytomegalovirus exposure and HLA in healthy donors. PCR was performed using 60 Vbeta and 13 Jbeta primers. Libraries were prepared by immunoSEQ multiplex PCR; TCRdb keeps only in-frame clonotypes and omits some of them. The sample holds tens of thousands of clones; 65% to 85% are singletons and the top ten take 2.7%. Sequencing was performed on PBMCs. These TCRs come from a man aged 50 or older in good health and CMV-seronegative.

The chain links TRBV2 to TRBJ2-7; D perhaps matches TRBD1 (6 bases). Trimming removed 6 bases from V and 5 bases from J, with 14 bases in between. Per germline, CDR1 SNHLY and CDR2 FYNNEI. This CDR3 contains 13 residues. CDR3 protein: CASRELPGDEQYF. In DNA, the CDR3 is TGTGCCAGCAGGGAACTCCCAGGGGACGAGCAGTACTTC.

The chain is built from TRBV7-3 and TRBJ2-1, with TRBD2 matching 8 bases. V lost 6 bases, J lost 7 bases, and 8 bases stayed unmatched. The germline V gene encodes CDR1 SGHTA and CDR2 FQGTGA. The CDR3 runs 14 residues. CDR3 coding DNA: TGTGCCAGCAGGTCTAGCCTAGCGGGTAATGAGCAGTTCTTC. Its translation: CASRSSLAGNEQFF.

This chain connects TRBV5-5 to TRBJ1-5; TRBD1 agrees at 8 bases. V gave up 5 bases and J gave up 2 bases; unmatched junction bases: 3. The length of the CDR3 is 14 residues. Germline CDR1 SGHKS, CDR2 YYEKEE (reference sequence). As DNA, the CDR3 is TGTGCCAGCAGTACAGGGGGGGGCAATCAGCCCCAGCATTTT. It encodes CASSTGGGNQPQHF.